This paragraph covers one T cell receptor (beta chain) sequence. CDR1 and CDR2 from the germline V gene are SGHVS and FNYEAQ. Trimming cost V 5 bases and J 0 bases, with 14 bases left between them. The CDR3 consists of 15 residues. The source of the sample is a study of technical replicates of blood from a handful of donors. Sequencing used immunoSEQ multiplex PCR; TCRdb keeps in-frame clones, though not all of them. This repertoire shows approximately 13,000 clones, 80% to 85% found once; its top ten account for 10% to 13%. The rearrangement uses TRBV7-6 and TRBJ2-7, with D perhaps TRBD2 (5 bases). Specimen: PBMCs. The sequence derives from a human donor in good health. The CDR3 nucleotides read TGTGCCAGCAGCCTCGAGTTGGGGAGCTCCTACGAGCAGTACTTC. It encodes CASSLELGSSYEQYF.